The T cell receptor beta chain described here comes from a study of cytomegalovirus exposure and HLA in healthy donors. Study conclusions and caveats: Specificity for CMV antigens was confirmed in vitro for a few of the CMV-associated chains.

PCR was performed using 60 Vbeta and 13 Jbeta primers. Repertoires were generated with immunoSEQ multiplex PCR, while TCRdb's copy carries only in-frame clones and drops some. In the table there are 130,000 to 150,000 clones, roughly 80% of which are singletons. This clone was recorded only once. Its antigen is as yet unknown. This TCR derives from a young woman in good health and CMV-seronegative. Sequencing input: PBMCs.

DNA for the CDR3: TGTGCCAGCAGCTTACGGGGGACAGGTTTACGCACCATATATTTT. Protein: CASSLRGTGLRTIYF. This chain joins TRBV5-6 and TRBJ1-3, with 8 positions matching TRBD1. CDR3 size: 15 residues. V shed 2 bases and J 9 bases; nucleotides not matched to a gene: 10. CDR1 SGHDT and CDR2 YYEEEE come from the germline V gene.